This is a list of T cell receptor beta chains from one sample in a study of shared clonotypes between healthy human individuals. Libraries were prepared by immunoSEQ multiplex PCR; TCRdb keeps only in-frame clonotypes and omits some of them. The sample lists under 600,000 clones, around 80% occurring once. The sequencing sample was made of PBMCs. The receptors here all came from a woman aged 40 to 50 in good health. Some clones in this sample may be carry-over from other donors' samples. Each CDR3 is given with its conserved first and last residue. A D gene is named only where the DNA matches it firmly. The size field is filled for only some rows; it gives once, few, many or a size class.

j_gene | v_gene | d_gene | abundance | len | CDR3nt | CDR3aa
TRBJ1-1 | TRBV19 | TRBD1 | . | 13 | TGTGCCAGTAGTAGGGACAGGAACACTGAAGCTTTCTTT | CASSRDRNTEAFF
TRBJ2-7 | TRBV23-1 | . | . | 14 | TGCGCCAGCAGTCCGGAAGGTGATTCCTACGAGCAGTACTTC | CASSPEGDSYEQYF
TRBJ2-2 | TRBV5-4 | TRBD2 | . | 16 | TGTGCCAGCAGCTTGGGTCTAGCGGTGAACACCGGGGAGCTGTTTTTT | CASSLGLAVNTGELFF
TRBJ2-2 | TRBV5-1 | . | . | 14 | TGCGCCAGCAGCTTGTTTCAGAACACCGGGGAGCTGTTTTTT | CASSLFQNTGELFF
TRBJ2-2 | TRBV10-3 | TRBD1 | . | 14 | TGTGCCAGCACGGGACAGAAGAACACCGGGGAGCTGTTTTTT | CASTGQKNTGELFF
TRBJ1-5 | TRBV2 | . | . | 14 | TGTGCCAGCAGTGAAGGCAACCCCGAACAGCCCCAGCATTTT | CASSEGNPEQPQHF
TRBJ1-1 | TRBV30 | . | many | 16 | TGTGCCTGGAGTAATTCCAGGGTTAGGCCGAACACTGAAGCTTTCTTT | CAWSNSRVRPNTEAFF
TRBJ1-2 | TRBV18 | TRBD1 | . | 15 | TGTGCCAGCTCACCAACGGGACAGGGGAAGAATGGCTACACCTTC | CASSPTGQGKNGYTF
TRBJ2-3 | TRBV29-1 | . | . | 12 | TGCAGCGGATACAGGGACACAGATACGCAGTATTTT | CSGYRDTDTQYF
TRBJ2-5 | TRBV27 | TRBD2 | . | 15 | TGTGCCAGCAGATACACGGGGGGTTTTGGGGAGACCCAGTACTTC | CASRYTGGFGETQYF
TRBJ1-1 | TRBV29-1 | . | few | 13 | TGCAGCGCAGTCGCACAGGGAAACACTGAAGCTTTCTTT | CSAVAQGNTEAFF
TRBJ2-1 | TRBV7-2 | TRBD2 | . | 18 | TGTGCCAGCAGCAATGCCCTCCTAACTAGCGGGACCCACAATGAGCAGTTCTTC | CASSNALLTSGTHNEQFF
TRBJ2-5 | TRBV7-3 | TRBD2 | . | 13 | TGTGCCAGCAGCGATTCACGGGGGGGGACCCAATACTTC | CASSDSRGGTQYF
TRBJ2-5 | TRBV18 | . | . | 13 | TGTGCCAGCTCAGCGGACTGGGGAGAGACCCAGTACTTC | CASSADWGETQYF
TRBJ2-7 | TRBV7-9 | TRBD1 | . | 17 | TGTGCCAGCAGCCAACTCCCGGACAGGGGGAAAAAAGACGAGCAGTACTTC | CASSQLPDRGKKDEQYF
TRBJ1-5 | TRBV18 | TRBD1 | few | 18 | TGTGCCAGCTCCCAGGCCGGGACAGGGGCCTGGAACGGTCAGCCCCAGCATTTT | CASSQAGTGAWNGQPQHF
TRBJ1-5 | TRBV15 | . | . | 13 | TGTGCCACCAGCAGAGATCTCGAACAGCCCCAGCATTTT | CATSRDLEQPQHF
TRBJ2-5 | TRBV14 | TRBD2 | . | 16 | TGTGCCAGCAGCCAAGGCCGAGCGGGACTCAGAGAGACCCAGTACTTC | CASSQGRAGLRETQYF
TRBJ1-1 | TRBV28 | TRBD1 | . | 15 | TGTGCCAGCAGTGGGACAGGGGGGGGGAACACTGAAGCTTTCTTT | CASSGTGGGNTEAFF
TRBJ2-5 | TRBV7-7 | TRBD2 | . | 15 | TGTGCCAGCAGCTTCGGAGCGGGAGGATGGGAGACCCAGTACTTC | CASSFGAGGWETQYF
TRBJ2-1 | TRBV5-4 | TRBD2 | once | 17 | TGCGCCAGCAGCCCCTCGACATCGGGACTAACGTACAATGAGCAGTTCTTC | CASSPSTSGLTYNEQFF
TRBJ2-2 | TRBV6-6 | TRBD2 | . | 14 | TGTGCCAGCAGTATAGCGGGAGAGGCCGGGGAGCTGTTTTTT | CASSIAGEAGELFF
TRBJ2-7 | TRBV29-1 | . | . | 12 | TGCAGCGCCTCTCGCGGGGCCGACGAGCAGTACTTC | CSASRGADEQYF
TRBJ2-7 | TRBV27 | TRBD2 | . | 16 | TGTGCCAGCAGTATCGCCGGACTAGCGGGAACCCTAAAGCAGTACTTC | CASSIAGLAGTLKQYF
TRBJ1-1 | TRBV15 | TRBD1 | many | 16 | TGTGCCACCAGCAGAGATCGGGGACAGGGGGCAACTGAAGCTTTCTTT | CATSRDRGQGATEAFF
TRBJ1-4 | TRBV5-1 | TRBD1 | . | 21 | TGCGCCAGCAGCTTACTCACAATTGGGACAGGGGGCCGACCCACCAATGAAAAACTGTTTTTT | CASSLLTIGTGGRPTNEKLFF
TRBJ2-7 | TRBV5-1 | . | . | 15 | TGCGCCAGCAGCTTGGATAAGGGGAGCCCAGACGAGCAGTACTTC | CASSLDKGSPDEQYF
TRBJ1-5 | TRBV30 | . | . | 13 | TGTGCCTGGAGTGTAGGTAATAATCAGCCCCAGCATTTT | CAWSVGNNQPQHF
TRBJ1-2 | TRBV30 | TRBD1 | . | 13 | TGTGCCTGGAGACAACAGGGGAGTAGGGGCTACACCTTC | CAWRQQGSRGYTF
TRBJ2-1 | TRBV11-3 | . | . | 13 | TGTGCCAGCAGCCTCCCGGGGGCCAATGAGCAGTTCTTC | CASSLPGANEQFF
TRBJ2-2 | TRBV7-7 | . | . | 13 | TGTGCCAGCGGCGCAGGGTATCCCGGGGAGCTGTTTTTT | CASGAGYPGELFF
TRBJ2-1 | TRBV30 | TRBD2 | . | 15 | TGTGCCTGGAGGCCCCTAGCGGGAGAATCGAATGAGCAGTTCTTC | CAWRPLAGESNEQFF
TRBJ2-5 | TRBV30 | . | . | 13 | TGTGCCTGGAGTAAAGGGGGACTCGAGACCCAGTACTTC | CAWSKGGLETQYF
TRBJ2-1 | TRBV5-1 | . | . | 15 | TGCGCCAGCAGCTTGGAGGCTAGCGATTACAATGAGCAGTTCTTC | CASSLEASDYNEQFF
TRBJ1-1 | TRBV25-1 | . | few | 12 | TGTGCCAGCAGTGACGGCTACACTGAAGCTTTCTTT | CASSDGYTEAFF
TRBJ2-5 | TRBV5-5 | . | . | 17 | TGTGCCAGCAGCTTGGCGGGACTGATAGCCAGGGGGGAGACCCAGTACTTC | CASSLAGLIARGETQYF
TRBJ1-2 | TRBV5-1 | . | . | 16 | TGCGCCAGCAGCGCCGGGACGGAGTACCACTCGATCGGCTACACCTTC | CASSAGTEYHSIGYTF
TRBJ2-5 | TRBV7-9 | TRBD1 | . | 17 | TGTGCCAGCAGCTCTTTAAAAAGGCAGGGGGCTGGGGAGACCCAGTACTTC | CASSSLKRQGAGETQYF
TRBJ2-1 | TRBV29-1 | . | . | 14 | TGCAGCGTTGAAGGGCTCAGCTCCTACAATGAGCAGTTCTTC | CSVEGLSSYNEQFF
TRBJ2-3 | TRBV5-6 | . | once | 14 | TGTGCCAGCAGCCCCTCTTGGAGCTCAGATACGCAGTATTTT | CASSPSWSSDTQYF
TRBJ2-1 | TRBV28 | TRBD2 | . | 18 | TGTGCCAGCACCGGTCCCGGGACTAGCGGGAGGGCCTACAATGAGCAGTTCTTC | CASTGPGTSGRAYNEQFF